This T cell receptor beta chain was sequenced during a study of control samples from healthy donors and cancer patients. This table comes from immunoSEQ multiplex PCR, and its TCRdb copy is limited to in-frame clones, with some not included. The sample includes approximately 97,000 clones, around 85% of them seen just once. Germline-derived CDR1 and CDR2 are MNHEY and SVGEGT. Trimming cost V 2 bases and J 4 bases, with 6 bases left between them. CDR3 length: 13 amino acids. The TCR originated in a man aged 30 to 45 in good health. V is TRBV6-2 or TRBV6-3 and J is TRBJ1-5; no firm D call. Sequences were obtained from blood. The CDR3 DNA reads TGTGCCAGCAGTTACCGGGCAAATCAGCCCCAGCATTTT. Protein product: CASSYRANQPQHF.